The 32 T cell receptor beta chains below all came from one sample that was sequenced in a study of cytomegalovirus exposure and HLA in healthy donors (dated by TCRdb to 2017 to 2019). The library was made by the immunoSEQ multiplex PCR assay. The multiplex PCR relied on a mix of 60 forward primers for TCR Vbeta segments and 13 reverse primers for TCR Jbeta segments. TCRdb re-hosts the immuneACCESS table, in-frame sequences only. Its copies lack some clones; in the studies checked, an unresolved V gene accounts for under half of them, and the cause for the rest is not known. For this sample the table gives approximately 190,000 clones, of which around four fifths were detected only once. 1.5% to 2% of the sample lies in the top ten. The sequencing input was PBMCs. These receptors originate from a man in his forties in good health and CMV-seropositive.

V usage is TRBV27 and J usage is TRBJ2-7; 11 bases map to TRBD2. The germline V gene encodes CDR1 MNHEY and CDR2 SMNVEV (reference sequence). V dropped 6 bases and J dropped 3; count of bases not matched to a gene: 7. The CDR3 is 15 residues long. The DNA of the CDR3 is TGTGCCAGCAGAGCTGGACTAGCGGGTTACTACGAGCAGTACTTC. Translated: CASRAGLAGYYEQYF.

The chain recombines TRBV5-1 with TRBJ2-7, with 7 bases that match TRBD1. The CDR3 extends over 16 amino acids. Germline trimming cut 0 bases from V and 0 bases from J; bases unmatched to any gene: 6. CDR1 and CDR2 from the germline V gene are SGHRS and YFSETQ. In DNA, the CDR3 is TGCGCCAGCAGCTTGGCCATCCGGGACAGCTCCTACGAGCAGTACTTC. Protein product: CASSLAIRDSSYEQYF.

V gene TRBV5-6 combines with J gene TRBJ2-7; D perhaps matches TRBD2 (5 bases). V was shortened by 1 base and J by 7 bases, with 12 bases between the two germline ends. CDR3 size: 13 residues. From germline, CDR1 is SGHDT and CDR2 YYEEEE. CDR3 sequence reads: CASSLSVRGEQYF. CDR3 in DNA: TGTGCCAGCAGCTTGTCTGTTCGCGGGGAGCAGTACTTC.

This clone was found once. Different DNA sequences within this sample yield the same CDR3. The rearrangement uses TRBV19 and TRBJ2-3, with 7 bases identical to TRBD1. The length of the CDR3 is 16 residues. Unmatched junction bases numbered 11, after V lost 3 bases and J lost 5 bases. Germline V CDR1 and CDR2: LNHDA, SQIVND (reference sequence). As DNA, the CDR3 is TGTGCCAGTAGTATTTTTCGGCCGACAGGGTTAGATACGCAGTATTTT. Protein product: CASSIFRPTGLDTQYF.

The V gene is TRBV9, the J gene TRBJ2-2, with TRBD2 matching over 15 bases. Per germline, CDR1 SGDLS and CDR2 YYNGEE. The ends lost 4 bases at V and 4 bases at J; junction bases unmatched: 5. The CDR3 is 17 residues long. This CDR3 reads CASSLRTSGRGTGELFF. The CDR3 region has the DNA TGTGCCAGCAGCCTACGGACTAGCGGGAGGGGCACCGGGGAGCTGTTTTTT.

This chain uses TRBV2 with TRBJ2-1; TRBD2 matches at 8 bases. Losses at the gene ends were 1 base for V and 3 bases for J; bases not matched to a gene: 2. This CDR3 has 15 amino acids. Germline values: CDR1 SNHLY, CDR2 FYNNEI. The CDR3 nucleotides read TGTGCCAGCAGTGAAGGAGCGGGAGACTACAATGAGCAGTTCTTC. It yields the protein CASSEGAGDYNEQFF. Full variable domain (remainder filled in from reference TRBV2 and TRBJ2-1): EPEVTQTPSHQVTQMGQEVILRCVPISNHLYFYWYRQILGQKVEFLVSFYNNEISEKSEIFDDQFSVERPDGSNFTLKIRSTKLEDSAMYFCASSEGAGDYNEQFFGPGTRLTVL.

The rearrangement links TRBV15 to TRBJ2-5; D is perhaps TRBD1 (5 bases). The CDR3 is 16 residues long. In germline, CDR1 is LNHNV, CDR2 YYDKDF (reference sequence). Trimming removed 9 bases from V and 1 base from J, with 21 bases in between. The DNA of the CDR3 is TGTGCCACTGGGGATTCCTCAGGGTACACCCAAGAGACCCAGTACTTC. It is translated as CATGDSSGYTQETQYF.

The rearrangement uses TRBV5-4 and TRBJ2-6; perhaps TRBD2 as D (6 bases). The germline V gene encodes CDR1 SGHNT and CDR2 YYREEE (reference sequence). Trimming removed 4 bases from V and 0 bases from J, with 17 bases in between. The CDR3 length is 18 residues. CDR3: CASSAPGQGLSGANVLTF. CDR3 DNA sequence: TGTGCCAGCAGCGCCCCGGGGCAGGGACTCTCTGGGGCCAACGTCCTGACTTTC.

CDR3 bases: TGTGCCAGCAGCCCCGGGGGGGGGACCACAGATACGCAGTATTTT. Translated: CASSPGGGTTDTQYF. The genes are TRBV7-3 and TRBJ2-3, with 8 bases lining up with TRBD2. Germline V lookup: CDR1 SGHTA, CDR2 FQGTGA. The J segment lost 2 bases and the V segment lost 5 bases, leaving 6 bases of the junction unmatched. The CDR3 extends over 15 amino acids.

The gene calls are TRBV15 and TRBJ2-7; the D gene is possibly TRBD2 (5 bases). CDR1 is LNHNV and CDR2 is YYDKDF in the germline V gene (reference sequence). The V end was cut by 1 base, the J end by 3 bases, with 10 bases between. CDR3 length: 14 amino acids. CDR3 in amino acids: CATSRVGGIYEQYF. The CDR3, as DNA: TGTGCCACCAGCAGAGTTGGAGGAATCTACGAGCAGTACTTC.

CDR3 region: CACSGSWYEQYF. The CDR3 nucleotides read TGTGCCTGTAGCGGGAGTTGGTACGAGCAGTACTTC. This sequence joins TRBV30 and TRBJ2-7; TRBD2 agrees at 9 bases. The CDR3 consists of 12 residues. Germline CDR1 and CDR2: GTSNPN and SVGIG (reference sequence). The J segment lost 4 bases and the V segment lost 6 bases, leaving 4 bases of the junction unmatched.

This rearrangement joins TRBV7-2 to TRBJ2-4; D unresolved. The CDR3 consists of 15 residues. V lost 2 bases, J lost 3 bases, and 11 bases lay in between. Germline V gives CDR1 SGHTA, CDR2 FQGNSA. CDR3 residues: CASSLSLQYKNIQYF. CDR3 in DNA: TGTGCCAGCAGCTTATCCCTACAGTACAAAAACATTCAGTACTTC.

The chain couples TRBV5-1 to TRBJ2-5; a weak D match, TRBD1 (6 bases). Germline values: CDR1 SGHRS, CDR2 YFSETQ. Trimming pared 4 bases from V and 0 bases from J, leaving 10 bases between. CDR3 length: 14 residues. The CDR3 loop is CASSAWTDQETQYF. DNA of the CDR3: TGCGCCAGCAGCGCCTGGACAGACCAAGAGACCCAGTACTTC.

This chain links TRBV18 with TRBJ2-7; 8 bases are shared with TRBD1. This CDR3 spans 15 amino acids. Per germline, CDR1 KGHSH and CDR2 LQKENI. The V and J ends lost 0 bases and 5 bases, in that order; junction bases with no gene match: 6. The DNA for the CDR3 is TGTGCCAGCTCACCACCCTCCCGGACAGGGAACGAGCAGTACTTC. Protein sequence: CASSPPSRTGNEQYF.

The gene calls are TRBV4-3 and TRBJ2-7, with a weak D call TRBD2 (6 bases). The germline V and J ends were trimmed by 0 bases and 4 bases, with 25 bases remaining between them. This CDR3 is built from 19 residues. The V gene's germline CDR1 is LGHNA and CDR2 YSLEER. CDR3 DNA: TGCGCCAGCAGCCAAGAGGGCCTAGCGCACACAGAGGGTATATACGAGCAGTACTTC. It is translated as CASSQEGLAHTEGIYEQYF.

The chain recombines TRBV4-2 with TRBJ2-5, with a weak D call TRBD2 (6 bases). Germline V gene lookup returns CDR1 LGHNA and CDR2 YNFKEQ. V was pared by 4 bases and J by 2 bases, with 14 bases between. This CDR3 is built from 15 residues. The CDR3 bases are TGTGCCAGCAGCCCCGGTCCTGGGGGGCAAGAGACCCAGTACTTC. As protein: CASSPGPGGQETQYF.

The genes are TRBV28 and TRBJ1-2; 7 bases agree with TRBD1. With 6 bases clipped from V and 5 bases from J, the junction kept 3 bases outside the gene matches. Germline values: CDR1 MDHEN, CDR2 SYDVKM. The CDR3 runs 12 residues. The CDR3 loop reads CASRETGYGYTF. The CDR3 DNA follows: TGTGCCAGCAGGGAGACAGGGTATGGCTACACCTTC.

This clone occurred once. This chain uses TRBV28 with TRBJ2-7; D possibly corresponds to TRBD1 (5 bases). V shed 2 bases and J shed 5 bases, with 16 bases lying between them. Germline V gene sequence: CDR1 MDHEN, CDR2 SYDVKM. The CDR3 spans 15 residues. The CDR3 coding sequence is TGTGCCAGCAGTTTACGACAGATCTCTTACCACGAGCAGTACTTC. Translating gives CASSLRQISYHEQYF.

The CDR3, as DNA: TGTGCCAGCAGTCTAGGGGGGAGGGCCAGTTTCGAGCAGTACTTC. Amino acid sequence: CASSLGGRASFEQYF. The chain couples TRBV28 to TRBJ2-7; possible D gene TRBD2, 7 bases. The CDR3 covers 15 residues. The germline CDR1 and CDR2 sequences are MDHEN and SYDVKM. Trimming removed 5 bases at V and 6 bases at J, with 20 bases between.

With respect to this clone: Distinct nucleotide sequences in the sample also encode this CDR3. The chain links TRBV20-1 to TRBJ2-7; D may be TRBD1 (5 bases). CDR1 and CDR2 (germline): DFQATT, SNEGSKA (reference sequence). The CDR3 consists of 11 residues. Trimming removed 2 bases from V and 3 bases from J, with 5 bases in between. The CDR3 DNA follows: TGCAGTGCTAGACAGGGCTACGAGCAGTACTTC. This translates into CSARQGYEQYF.

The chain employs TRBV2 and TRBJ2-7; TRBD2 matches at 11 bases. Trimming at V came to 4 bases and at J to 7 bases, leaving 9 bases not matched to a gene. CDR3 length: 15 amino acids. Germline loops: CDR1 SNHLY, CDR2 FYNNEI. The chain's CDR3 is CASSALTSGAGEQYF. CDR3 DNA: TGTGCCAGCAGTGCGCTGACTAGCGGGGCAGGGGAGCAGTACTTC.

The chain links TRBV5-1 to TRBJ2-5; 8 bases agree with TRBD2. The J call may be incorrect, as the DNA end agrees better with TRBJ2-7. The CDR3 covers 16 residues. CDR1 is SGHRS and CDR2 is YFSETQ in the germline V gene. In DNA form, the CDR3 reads TGCGCCAGCAGCTTGGGCGCAGCGGGAGCCTCCTACGAGCAGTACTTC. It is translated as CASSLGAAGASYEQYF.

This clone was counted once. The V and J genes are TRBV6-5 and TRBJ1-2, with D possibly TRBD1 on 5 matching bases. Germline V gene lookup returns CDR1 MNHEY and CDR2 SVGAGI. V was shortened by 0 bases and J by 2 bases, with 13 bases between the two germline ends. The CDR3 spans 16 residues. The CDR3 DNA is TGTGCCAGCAGTTACTCGGTCGGGGGTGCGAACTATGGCTACACCTTC. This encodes CASSYSVGGANYGYTF.

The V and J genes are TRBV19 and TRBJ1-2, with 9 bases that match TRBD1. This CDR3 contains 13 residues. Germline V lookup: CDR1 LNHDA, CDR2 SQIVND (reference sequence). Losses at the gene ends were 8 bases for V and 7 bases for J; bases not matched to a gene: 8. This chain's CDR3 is CASWTGVSGGYTF. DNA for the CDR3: TGTGCCAGTTGGACAGGGGTCTCTGGTGGCTACACCTTC.

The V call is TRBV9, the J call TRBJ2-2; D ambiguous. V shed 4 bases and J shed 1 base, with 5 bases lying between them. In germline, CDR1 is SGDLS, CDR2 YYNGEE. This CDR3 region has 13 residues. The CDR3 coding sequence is TGTGCCAGCAGCCAATTGAACACCGGGGAGCTGTTTTTT. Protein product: CASSQLNTGELFF.

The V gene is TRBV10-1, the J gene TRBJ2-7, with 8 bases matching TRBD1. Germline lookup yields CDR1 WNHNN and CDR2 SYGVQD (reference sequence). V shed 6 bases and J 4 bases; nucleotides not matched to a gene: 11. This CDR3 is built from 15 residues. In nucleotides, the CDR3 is TGCGCCAGCAGGGGTCAGGGGGCTAAGGGGTACGAGCAGTACTTC. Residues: CASRGQGAKGYEQYF.

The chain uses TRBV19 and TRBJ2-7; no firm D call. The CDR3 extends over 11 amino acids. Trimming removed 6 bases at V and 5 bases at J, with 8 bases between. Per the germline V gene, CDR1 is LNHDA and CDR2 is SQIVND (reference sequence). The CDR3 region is CASRRGHEQYF. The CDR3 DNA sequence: TGTGCCAGTAGACGAGGCCACGAGCAGTACTTC.

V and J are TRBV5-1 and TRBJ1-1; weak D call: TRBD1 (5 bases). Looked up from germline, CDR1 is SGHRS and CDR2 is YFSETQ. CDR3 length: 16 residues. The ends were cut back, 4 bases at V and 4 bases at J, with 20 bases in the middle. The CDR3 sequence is CASSPMVVFGGTEAFF. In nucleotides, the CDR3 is TGCGCCAGCAGCCCGATGGTCGTCTTCGGGGGCACTGAAGCTTTCTTT.

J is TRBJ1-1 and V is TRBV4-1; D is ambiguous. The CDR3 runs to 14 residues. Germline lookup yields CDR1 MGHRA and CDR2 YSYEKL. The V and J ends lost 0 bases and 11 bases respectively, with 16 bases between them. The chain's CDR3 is CASSQEIYGLHAFF. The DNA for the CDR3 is TGCGCCAGCAGCCAAGAGATCTACGGTTTGCACGCTTTCTTT.

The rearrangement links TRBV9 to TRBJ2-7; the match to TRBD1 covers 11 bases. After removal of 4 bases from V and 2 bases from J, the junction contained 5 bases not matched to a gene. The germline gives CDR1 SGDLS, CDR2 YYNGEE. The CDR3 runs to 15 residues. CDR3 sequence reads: CASSTQDRGPYEQYF. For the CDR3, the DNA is TGTGCCAGCAGCACCCAGGACAGGGGGCCCTACGAGCAGTACTTC. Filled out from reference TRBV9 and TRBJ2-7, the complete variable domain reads DSGVTQTPKHLITATGQRVTLRCSPRSGDLSVYWYQQSLDQGLQFLIQYYNGEERAKGNILERFSAQQFPDLHSELNLSSLELGDSALYFCASSTQDRGPYEQYFGPGTRLTVT.

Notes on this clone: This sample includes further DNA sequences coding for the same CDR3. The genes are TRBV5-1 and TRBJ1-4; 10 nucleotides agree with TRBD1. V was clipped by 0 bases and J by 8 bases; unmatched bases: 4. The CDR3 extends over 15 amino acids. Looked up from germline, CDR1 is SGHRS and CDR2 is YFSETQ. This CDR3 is CASSLAGTGEEKLFF. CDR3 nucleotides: TGCGCCAGCAGCTTGGCCGGGACAGGGGAGGAAAAACTGTTTTTT. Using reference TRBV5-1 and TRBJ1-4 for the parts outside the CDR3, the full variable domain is KAGVTQTPRYLIKTRGQQVTLSCSPISGHRSVSWYQQTPGQGLQFLFEYFSETQRNKGNFPGRFSGRQFSNSRSEMNVSTLELGDSALYLCASSLAGTGEEKLFFGSGTQLSVL.

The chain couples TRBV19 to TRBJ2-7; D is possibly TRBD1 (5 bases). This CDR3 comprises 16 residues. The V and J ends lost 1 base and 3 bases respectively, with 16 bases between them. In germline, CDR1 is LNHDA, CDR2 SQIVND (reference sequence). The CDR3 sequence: CASSIGFWTSDYEQYF. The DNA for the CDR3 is TGTGCCAGTAGTATAGGCTTCTGGACATCGGACTACGAGCAGTACTTC.